The clone carrying this T cell receptor beta chain was seen a single time. Its antigen is currently unknown. The V gene end was trimmed by 5 bases and the J gene end by 6 bases; junction bases not matched to a gene: 14. The CDR3 runs 18 residues. Germline CDR1 SGHVS, CDR2 FNYEAQ. This entry is derived from a study of T cells in Graves' hyperthyroidism and ophthalmopathy. Using RNA transcripts as the source, TCR beta CDR3 regions were amplified. The TCR CDR3 was amplified in a first-round RT-PCR using the HTBI primer set. One entry per CDR3 protein, called by TCRdb with MiXCR from the multiplex PCR reads. The sample consists of approximately 600,000 distinct CDR3 sequences, approximately 14% of them appearing once. General study findings and limits: Peripheral blood also featured most of the thyroid clonotypes expanded above 0.001.

Individuals with ophthalmopathy presented a Clinical Activity Score of at least 3, a NOSPECS grade of at least 4 and a duration under 3 months. Not enrolled were patients with uncontrolled infection, other autoimmune disease, pregnancy or lactation. Using 10 ml of fresh peripheral blood, PBMCs were prepared. The chain has TRBV7-6 and TRBJ1-6, with 9 bases fitting TRBD1. The TCR sequence derives from a woman younger than 30 with Graves' ophthalmopathy. Material for sequencing was blood. DNA for the CDR3: TGTGCCAGCAGCCAGGGGACAGGGCGCCCGGGTCCTAATTCACCCCTCCACTTT. Translation: CASSQGTGRPGPNSPLHF.